A single sample is the source of the 21 T cell receptor beta chains below, sequenced in a study of blood T cell repertoires in COVID-19. Produced via immunoSEQ multiplex PCR; TCRdb's table is partial and in-frame only. The repertoire holds about 130,000 clones, about 72% seen once, with about a tenth in the top ten. Material: peripheral blood. These receptors all come from a man in his 60s who had recovered from COVID-19.

This clone was found once. The chain combines TRBV2 with TRBJ1-1; 11 nucleotides agree with TRBD1. The CDR3 covers 16 residues. The trim removed 4 bases at V and 3 bases at J, leaving 7 bases unmatched. Germline CDR1 reads SNHLY; CDR2 reads FYNNEI. CDR3 region: CASSAWTGGVDTEAFF. CDR3 nucleotide sequence: TGTGCCAGCAGTGCCTGGACAGGGGGCGTCGACACTGAAGCTTTCTTT.

The chain carries TRBV19 and TRBJ2-3; the match to TRBD2 covers 11 bases. CDR3 size: 15 residues. Germline-derived CDR1 and CDR2 are LNHDA and SQIVND (reference sequence). Unmatched junction bases numbered 2, after V lost 6 bases and J lost 0 bases. The DNA for the CDR3 is TGTGCCAGTAGGGGGACTAGCGGTAGCACAGATACGCAGTATTTT. Its translation is CASRGTSGSTDTQYF.

V is TRBV24-1 and J is TRBJ1-4, with a tentative D call TRBD1 (5 bases). The germline gives CDR1 KGHDR, CDR2 SFDVKD. The CDR3 runs 15 residues. V was cut by 5 bases and J by 7 bases, with 16 bases left in between. The CDR3 DNA follows: TGTGCCACCAGTGTAAATAGGGGAGGCGGTGAAAAACTGTTTTTT. Residues: CATSVNRGGGEKLFF.

This chain joins TRBV6-5 and TRBJ1-1, with TRBD1 matching over 7 bases. Germline CDR1 MNHEY, CDR2 SVGAGI. The CDR3 runs to 14 residues. The V gene end was trimmed by 8 bases and the J gene end by 3 bases; junction bases not matched to a gene: 9. The CDR3 sequence: CASGFSGGDTEAFF. As DNA, the CDR3 is TGTGCCAGCGGTTTCTCAGGGGGGGACACTGAAGCTTTCTTT.

The gene calls are TRBV7-8 and TRBJ2-7; perhaps TRBD2 as D (6 bases). This CDR3 contains 15 residues. The germline V gene has CDR1 SGHVS and CDR2 FQNEAQ. V was pared by 7 bases and J by 1 base, with 17 bases between. The CDR3 is CASTPRGRLSYEQYF. The DNA of the CDR3 is TGTGCCAGCACCCCCCGTGGGAGGCTGTCCTACGAGCAGTACTTC. Complete variable domain (other parts from reference TRBV7-8 and TRBJ2-7): GAGVSQSPRYKVAKRGQDVALRCDPISGHVSLFWYQQALGQGPEFLTYFQNEAQLDKSGLPSDRFFAERPEGSVSTLKIQRTQQEDSAVYLCASTPRGRLSYEQYFGPGTRLTVT.

The chain employs TRBV10-3 and TRBJ2-2; 8 bases are a match to TRBD1. The V gene's germline CDR1 is ENHRY and CDR2 SYGVKD. The CDR3 is made up of 12 amino acids. The V segment lost 8 bases and the J segment 5 bases; nucleotides outside the gene matches: 1. The DNA for the CDR3 is TGTGCCATCTGGACAGGGACCGGGGAGCTGTTTTTT. Protein product: CAIWTGTGELFF.

Only one count was recorded for this clone. The rearrangement links TRBV9 to TRBJ2-3, with 9 bases matching TRBD2. Germline CDR1 SGDLS, CDR2 YYNGEE. Losses at the gene ends were 0 bases for V and 6 bases for J; bases not matched to a gene: 5. The CDR3 length is 15 residues. CDR3 amino acids: CASSVGERGVDTQYF. For the CDR3, the DNA is TGTGCCAGCAGCGTAGGAGAGCGGGGGGTTGATACGCAGTATTTT.

This chain connects TRBV14 to TRBJ2-3; 8 nucleotides agree with TRBD2. The CDR3 runs to 15 residues. Losses at the gene ends were 6 bases for V and 2 bases for J; bases not matched to a gene: 7. Per germline, CDR1 SGHDN and CDR2 FVKESK. CDR3 DNA sequence: TGTGCCAGCAGATTTAGCGGGGATCCCACAGATACGCAGTATTTT. It translates to CASRFSGDPTDTQYF.

The chain has TRBV5-1 and TRBJ1-4; possible D gene TRBD1, 5 bases. Germline lookup yields CDR1 SGHRS and CDR2 YFSETQ. V was clipped by 0 bases and J by 7 bases, with 13 bases between them. CDR3 length equals 15 residues. This chain's CDR3 is CASSLENHRGEKLFF. The CDR3 region has the DNA TGCGCCAGCAGCTTGGAAAACCATAGGGGTGAAAAACTGTTTTTT.

This chain links TRBV5-4 with TRBJ1-4, with 8 nucleotides matching TRBD1. The CDR3 sequence is 13 residues long. V was clipped by 5 bases and J by 10 bases; unmatched bases: 7. Germline-derived CDR1 and CDR2 are SGHNT and YYREEE (reference sequence). The CDR3 loop reads CASSFDRGGKLFF. For the CDR3, the DNA is TGTGCCAGCAGTTTTGACAGGGGAGGAAAACTGTTTTTT.

For the CDR3, the DNA is TGTGCCAGCAGTAACGAGGGGCGGGGGAATCAGCCCCAGCATTTT. Protein: CASSNEGRGNQPQHF. V and J are TRBV6-5 and TRBJ1-5, with a possible D match to TRBD1 (5 bases). Per germline, CDR1 MNHEY and CDR2 SVGAGI. V was shortened by 5 bases and J by 4 bases, with 15 bases between the two germline ends. The CDR3 length is 15 residues.

This rearrangement joins TRBV5-1 to TRBJ2-1; 7 nucleotides match TRBD1. CDR3 length: 14 residues. With V trimmed by 0 bases and J by 3 bases, 0 bases remained unmatched. CDR1 is SGHRS, CDR2 YFSETQ, per germline. The CDR3 loop is CASSLDRGYNEQFF. CDR3 sequence (DNA): TGCGCCAGCAGCTTGGACAGGGGCTACAATGAGCAGTTCTTC.

The chain recombines TRBV19 with TRBJ2-1; perhaps TRBD2 as D (5 bases). Trimming shortened V by 4 bases and J by 2 bases, and 15 bases separated the two germline ends. Germline V gives CDR1 LNHDA, CDR2 SQIVND (reference sequence). The CDR3 consists of 16 residues. The CDR3 bases are TGTGCCAGTAGTACCCTCCGGGGAACTACCTACAATGAGCAGTTCTTC. Its protein product is CASSTLRGTTYNEQFF. Combining the CDR3 with reference TRBV19 and TRBJ2-1 gives the whole variable domain DGGITQSPKYLFRKEGQNVTLSCEQNLNHDAMYWYRQDPGQGLRLIYYSQIVNDFQKGDIAEGYSVSREKKESFPLTVTSAQKNPTAFYLCASSTLRGTTYNEQFFGPGTRLTVL.

This clone was counted a single time. The gene calls are TRBV12-3 or TRBV12-4 and TRBJ2-2, with 7 bases aligning to TRBD1. Trimming removed 6 bases from V and 7 bases from J; junction bases left unmatched: 5. The CDR3 is 13 amino acids. This CDR3 is CASSKDRFGELFF. CDR3 DNA sequence: TGTGCCAGCAGCAAGGACAGGTTCGGGGAGCTGTTTTTT.

The chain carries TRBV30 and TRBJ1-6; D unresolved. V lost 3 bases, J lost 0 bases, and 15 bases lay in between. Germline CDR1 reads GTSNPN; CDR2 reads SVGIG (reference sequence). The CDR3 consists of 17 residues. CDR3 coding DNA: TGTGCCTGGAGCTTTAGGACGGGGAGCTCCTATAATTCACCCCTCCACTTT. Its translation is CAWSFRTGSSYNSPLHF.

The CDR3: CASSGAGTGRKTQYF. Here the CDR3 DNA reads TGTGCCAGCAGCGGCGCTGGGACAGGGAGAAAGACCCAGTACTTC. The chain uses TRBV5-4 and TRBJ2-5, with 9 positions matching TRBD1. CDR3 length: 15 amino acids. Germline V gives CDR1 SGHNT, CDR2 YYREEE (reference sequence). The V segment lost 4 bases and the J segment 6 bases; nucleotides outside the gene matches: 10.

This clone was seen once. The V gene is TRBV2, the J gene TRBJ2-7, with TRBD1 identical over 7 bases. With 6 bases clipped from V and 2 bases from J, the junction kept 7 bases outside the gene matches. The CDR3 has 14 residues. Germline CDR1 and CDR2: SNHLY and FYNNEI. The DNA for the CDR3 is TGTGCCAGCAGCGTACAGGGGTCTACCTACGAGCAGTACTTC. This sequence encodes CASSVQGSTYEQYF.

This chain uses TRBV28 with TRBJ2-7, with 8 positions matching TRBD1. CDR3 length: 16 residues. Germline V gene lookup returns CDR1 MDHEN and CDR2 SYDVKM. V gave up 6 bases and J gave up 2 bases; unmatched junction bases: 12. In DNA, the CDR3 is TGTGCCAGCAGGTCGCCCCAGGACAGGGTCCCCTACGAGCAGTACTTC. Encoded protein: CASRSPQDRVPYEQYF.

The chain joins TRBV27 to TRBJ1-6, with TRBD1 as a possible D gene (5 bases). Trimming took 2 bases from V and 10 from J, leaving 9 bases between them. The length of the CDR3 is 13 residues. CDR1 is MNHEY, CDR2 SMNVEV, per germline (reference sequence). CDR3 residues: CASSLAGLSPLHF. In nucleotides, the CDR3 is TGTGCCAGCAGTTTAGCAGGGCTATCACCCCTCCACTTT.

The chain links TRBV7-3 to TRBJ2-3; 8 nucleotides agree with TRBD2. The CDR3 consists of 15 residues. Germline V lookup: CDR1 SGHTA, CDR2 FQGTGA. With V trimmed by 5 bases and J by 3 bases, 7 bases remained unmatched. Written as DNA, the CDR3 is TGTGCCAGCAGCCCCCCGGGGGGGCTGACAGATACGCAGTATTTT. Its translation: CASSPPGGLTDTQYF.

The chain couples TRBV12-3 or TRBV12-4 to TRBJ2-1, with D possibly being TRBD2 (5 bases). Trimming cost V 7 bases and J 6 bases, with 10 bases left between them. This CDR3 region has 12 residues. The CDR3 DNA sequence: TGTGCCAGCACAAAAGGGAGCAATGAGCAGTTCTTC. Its protein product is CASTKGSNEQFF.